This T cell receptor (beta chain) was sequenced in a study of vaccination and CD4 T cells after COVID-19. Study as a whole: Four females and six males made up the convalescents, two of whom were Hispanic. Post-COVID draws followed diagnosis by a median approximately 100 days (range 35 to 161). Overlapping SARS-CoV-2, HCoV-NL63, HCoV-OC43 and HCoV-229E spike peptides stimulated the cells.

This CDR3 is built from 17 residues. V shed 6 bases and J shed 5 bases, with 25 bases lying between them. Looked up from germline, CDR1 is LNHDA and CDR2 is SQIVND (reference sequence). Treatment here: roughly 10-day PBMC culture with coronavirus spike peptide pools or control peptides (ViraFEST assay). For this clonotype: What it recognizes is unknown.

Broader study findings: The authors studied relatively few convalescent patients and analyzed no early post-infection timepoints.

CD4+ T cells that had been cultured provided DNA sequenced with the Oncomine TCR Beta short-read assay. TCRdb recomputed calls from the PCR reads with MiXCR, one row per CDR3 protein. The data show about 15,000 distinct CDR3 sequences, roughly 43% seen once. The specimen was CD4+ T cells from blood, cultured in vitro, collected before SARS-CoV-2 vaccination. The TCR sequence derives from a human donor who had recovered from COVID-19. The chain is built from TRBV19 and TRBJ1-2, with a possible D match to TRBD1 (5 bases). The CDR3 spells CASRPLTTGLQGYGYTF. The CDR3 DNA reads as TGTGCCAGTAGACCCCTGACAACAGGATTGCAAGGTTATGGCTACACCTTC.